This is a list of T cell receptor beta chains from one sample in a study of blood T cells in healthy people across ages. TCRdb passed the 5' RACE reads through MiXCR, listing each CDR3 protein once. The data contain 850,000 to 950,000 distinct CDR3 sequences, less than 35% of them singletons. Sequencing was performed on blood. The receptors here all came from an elderly woman in good health. The CDR3 runs from the conserved cysteine through the conserved F or W. Fields, in order: D gene, V gene, J gene, clone size, CDR3 protein, CDR3 DNA. D genes are given only for firm matches. A row's size may be missing; if present it is once, few, many or a size class.

NA	TRBV29-1	TRBJ1-1	once	CSGTGSRGTEAFF	TGCAGCGGTACAGGGTCTAGGGGCACTGAAGCTTTCTTT
NA	TRBV7-9	TRBJ2-7	many	CASSSHFNALYEQYF	TGTGCCAGCAGCTCCCACTTCAATGCTCTATACGAGCAGTACTTC
NA	TRBV27	TRBJ2-4	many	CASSPRLAKNIQYF	TGTGCCAGCAGTCCCCGTCTAGCCAAAAACATTCAGTACTTC
NA	TRBV6-1	TRBJ2-5	many	CASSENSHPQETQYF	TGTGCCAGCAGTGAAAACAGCCACCCCCAAGAGACCCAGTACTTC
TRBD2	TRBV7-2	TRBJ2-7	many	CASGGRDAYEQYF	TGTGCCAGCGGGGGGAGGGACGCCTACGAGCAGTACTTC
NA	TRBV15	TRBJ1-1	NA	CATSKGQMNTEAFF	TGTGCCACCAGCAAGGGGCAGATGAACACTGAAGCTTTCTTT
NA	TRBV30	TRBJ1-6	few	CAWSVWGAYNSPLHF	TGTGCCTGGAGTGTTTGGGGGGCTTATAATTCACCCCTCCACTTT
NA	TRBV20-1	TRBJ1-2	few	CSARTEEGYGYTF	TGCAGTGCTAGAACCGAGGAGGGATATGGCTACACCTTC
TRBD2	TRBV10-3	TRBJ2-1	many	CAISAPASGGYEQFF	TGTGCCATCAGTGCCCCCGCGTCGGGGGGGTATGAGCAGTTCTTC
NA	TRBV10-3	TRBJ2-2	NA	CAISESPGENTGELFF	TGTGCCATCAGTGAGTCCCCGGGAGAGAACACCGGGGAGCTGTTTTTT
NA	TRBV25-1	TRBJ2-5	many	CASSEIASTQKTQYF	TGTGCCAGCAGTGAAATCGCTAGCACTCAAAAGACCCAGTACTTC
NA	TRBV6-1	TRBJ1-5	NA	CASSEAGPLRQPQHF	TGTGCCAGCAGTGAAGCGGGACCCCTCAGACAGCCCCAGCATTTT
TRBD1	TRBV11-2	TRBJ1-3	few	CASSASGGSSGNTIYF	TGTGCCAGCAGCGCCTCAGGGGGGAGCTCTGGAAACACCATATATTTT
NA	TRBV20-1	TRBJ2-3	few	CSARKQDRNLDTQYF	TGCAGTGCACGGAAACAGGACCGCAATCTGGATACGCAGTATTTT
NA	TRBV20-1	TRBJ1-5	few	CSATTGAGSNQPQHF	TGCAGTGCTACGACGGGGGCGGGGAGCAATCAGCCCCAGCATTTT
NA	TRBV6-1	TRBJ1-6	many	CASSEVSAGSSYNSPLHF	TGTGCCAGCAGTGAAGTCTCAGCGGGAAGCTCCTATAATTCACCCCTCCACTTT